This T cell receptor (beta chain) is from a study of cytomegalovirus exposure and HLA in healthy donors. This CDR3 contains 14 residues. Germline CDR1 is SGHNT and CDR2 is YYREEE (reference sequence). Trimming took off 2 bases at V and 3 bases at J, with 12 bases between the two ends. Both 60 Vbeta primers and 13 Jbeta primers went into the PCR. The protocol was immunoSEQ multiplex PCR, while the TCRdb copy is restricted to in-frame clones and leaves out a portion. Altogether 150,000 to 200,000 clones are present, approximately 80% being singletons, with the ten largest covering approximately 4.5%. J is TRBJ2-7 and V is TRBV5-4; D not certain. The sequenced sample consisted of PBMCs. This sequence was found in a man in his thirties or forties in good health and CMV-seronegative. As DNA, the CDR3 is TGTGCCAGCAGCTTAAACAGCAAAATCTACGAGCAGTACTTC. It translates to CASSLNSKIYEQYF.